The TCR beta chain under discussion was sequenced for a study of Ad26.COV2.S vaccination and SARS-CoV-2 variants. For the study at large: The study gave Ad26.COV2.S intramuscularly, once or twice 56 days apart. Study-level findings and limits: Relative to placebo recipients, vaccine recipients exhibited elevated spike-specific TCR breadth.

Repertoires were generated with immunoSEQ multiplex PCR, while TCRdb's copy carries only in-frame clones and drops some. The sample includes roughly 350,000 clones, around nine tenths seen only once; the top ten take roughly 3.1%. Germline CDR1 reads MNHEY; CDR2 reads SVGEGT. Trimming left V 2 bases short and J 2 bases short, with 7 bases between. This CDR3 region has 13 residues. On this clone: Antigen specificity is unknown.

As for treatment: some 20 received Ad26.COV2.S at low or high dose, single or two shots; 5 received placebo; per-sample allocation not given. After the first vaccine or placebo injection, samples were drawn on day 63. The source of this sequence is a person between 18 and 59 years old who received the Ad26.COV2.S COVID-19 vaccine or a placebo. The sample was peripheral blood, taken in a trial of Ad26.COV2.S vaccine versus placebo. V gene TRBV6-2 or TRBV6-3 combines with J gene TRBJ2-7; no reliable D call. In DNA, the CDR3 is TGTGCCAGCAGTTACAATTCCCCCTACGAGCAGTACTTC. It specifies CASSYNSPYEQYF.